The text below deals with one T cell receptor (beta chain). Its antigen remains unidentified. This sample is part of a study of radiotherapy plus CTLA-4 blockade in lung cancer. Study-level information: With less than 40% of patients having disease control, objective responses were seen in approximately 19%. Whole-study results and caveats: According to reports, early shifts in blood T cell clones, alongside interferon-beta, forecast response most accurately. Some TCR clones had been derived from tumors. These clones expanded in peripheral blood after radiotherapy plus ipilimumab.

Sequenced by immunoSEQ multiplex PCR; TCRdb stores in-frame clones only, minus some. Here the sample spans around 26,000 clones, 60% to 85% being singletons. Germline V gives CDR1 SQVTM, CDR2 ANQGSEA. CDR3 length: 13 residues. V was pared by 7 bases and J by 6 bases, with 7 bases of the junction left unmatched. Treatment of patients with chemo-refractory metastatic non-small-cell lung cancer consisted of focal radiation plus CTLA-4 blockade with ipilimumab. The chain links TRBV29-1 to TRBJ1-1; TRBD1 matches at 11 bases. The receptor was derived from a human donor with non-small cell lung cancer whose response to radiotherapy plus ipilimumab could not be evaluated. Material: peripheral blood, obtained from a patient treated with radiotherapy plus ipilimumab. CDR3 DNA: TGCAGCGGAGGGGACAGGGGGTTCGCTGAAGCTTTCTTT. Protein: CSGGDRGFAEAFF.